This TCR beta chain was found in a study of blood T cell repertoires in COVID-19. The V gene end was trimmed by 8 bases and the J gene end by 6 bases; junction bases not matched to a gene: 9. Per germline, CDR1 LNHDA and CDR2 SQIVND (reference sequence). The CDR3 consists of 13 residues. Profiling relied on immunoSEQ multiplex PCR, and the TCRdb table lists in-frame clones only, not all of them. Found here are about 66,000 clones, approximately 79% of them singletons; the top ten hold under 7%. The sequence was collected from a man in his 60s with acute or convalescent COVID-19. The sequenced material came from peripheral blood. The V and J genes are TRBV19 and TRBJ1-2; 7 bases are a match to TRBD1. The CDR3 loop is CASRIRQGDGYTF. The CDR3 DNA follows: TGTGCCAGTCGAATTAGACAGGGCGATGGCTACACCTTC.